The 10 T cell receptor beta chains below all came from one sample that was sequenced in a study of T cells in Graves' hyperthyroidism and ophthalmopathy. Amplified TCR beta CDR3 regions came from RNA transcripts. HTBI primers were the set used in a first-round RT-PCR of the TCR CDR3. TCRdb fed the multiplex PCR reads into MiXCR, producing one record per CDR3 protein. The sample carries about 400,000 distinct CDR3 sequences, roughly 25% recorded once. Sequencing was performed on blood. Receptor source: a man aged 50 to 59 with Graves' hyperthyroidism.

This clonotype was counted only a few times. The genes are TRBV6-6 and TRBJ2-5; 12 nucleotides align to TRBD2. The V gene end was trimmed by 2 bases and the J gene end by 7 bases; junction bases not matched to a gene: 8. The CDR3 length is 16 residues. Germline V CDR1 and CDR2: MNHNY, SVGAGI (reference sequence). CDR3 nucleotide sequence: TGTGCCAGCAGTTACGAGACTAGCGGGAGAGGTGGGACCCAGTACTTC. Protein sequence: CASSYETSGRGGTQYF.

The chain carries TRBV7-2 and TRBJ2-7; 10 bases are shared with TRBD2. With 5 bases clipped from V and 4 bases from J, the junction kept 8 bases outside the gene matches. Germline CDR1 reads SGHTA; CDR2 reads FQGNSA. This CDR3 comprises 15 residues. Here the CDR3 DNA reads TGTGCCAGCAGCCTCGGTAGCGGGAGGAGTTACGAGCAGTACTTC. As protein: CASSLGSGRSYEQYF.

This rearrangement joins TRBV20-1 to TRBJ2-7, with 7 nucleotides matching TRBD2. V lost 5 bases, J lost 3 bases, and 13 bases stayed unmatched. Germline V gene data show CDR1 as DFQATT and CDR2 as SNEGSKA (reference sequence). The CDR3 has 15 amino acids. CDR3 DNA sequence: TGCAGTGCTGGAAGGTTCAGCGGGAAAAGCTACGAGCAGTACTTC. Translating gives CSAGRFSGKSYEQYF.

This clonotype has at least ten counts. V is TRBV6-1 and J is TRBJ2-1; TRBD2 aligns across 8 bases. Germline values: CDR1 MNHNS, CDR2 SASEGT. Unmatched junction bases numbered 6, after V lost 5 bases and J lost 9 bases. The CDR3 is 13 amino acids. Here the CDR3 DNA reads TGTGCCAGCAGTTGGACTAGCCAGGTTGAGCAGTTCTTC. This translates into CASSWTSQVEQFF.

The V call is TRBV6-1, the J call TRBJ2-5; 8 bases are a match to TRBD1. V was clipped by 4 bases and J by 5 bases; unmatched bases: 9. The CDR3 runs 15 residues. Germline V CDR1 and CDR2: MNHNS, SASEGT. The CDR3, as DNA: TGTGCCAGCAGTGTCCCAGGGGGCGCGATGGAGACCCAGTACTTC. This codes for CASSVPGGAMETQYF.

This clonotype was seen many times. The rearrangement links TRBV7-8 to TRBJ2-7; D may correspond to TRBD1 or TRBD2 (5 bases each). V gave up 3 bases and J gave up 7 bases, with 16 bases separating them. CDR1 is SGHVS and CDR2 is FQNEAQ in the germline V gene. This CDR3 comprises 14 residues. CDR3 in amino acids: CASSLVGAIGEQYF. In nucleotides, the CDR3 is TGTGCCAGCAGCTTGGTCGGGGCCATAGGGGAGCAGTACTTC.

The chain has TRBV5-1 and TRBJ2-5; maybe TRBD2 (6 bases). Trimming took 0 bases from V and 7 from J, leaving 25 bases between them. The CDR3 runs to 18 residues. Per germline, CDR1 SGHRS and CDR2 YFSETQ. CDR3 protein: CASSLAGGLERAHGTQYF. The CDR3, as DNA: TGCGCCAGCAGCTTGGCCGGGGGTCTGGAGCGGGCCCATGGGACCCAGTACTTC.

This clonotype has ten or more counts. The chain couples TRBV29-1 to TRBJ1-1, with a possible D match to TRBD1 (5 bases). CDR3 length equals 13 residues. Germline V lookup: CDR1 SQVTM, CDR2 ANQGSEA. V lost 2 bases, J lost 8 bases, and 15 bases lay in between. CDR3 nucleotides: TGCAGCGTTGAAAGGGGTTCTGTAGCCGAAGCTTTCTTT. Protein product: CSVERGSVAEAFF.

A few counts support this clonotype. The gene calls are TRBV24-1 and TRBJ2-3; D is undetermined. Germline CDR1 KGHDR, CDR2 SFDVKD. The length of the CDR3 is 13 residues. Trimming pared 9 bases from V and 3 bases from J, leaving 12 bases between. CDR3: CATAASSTDTQYF. The CDR3 coding sequence is TGTGCCACCGCCGCGTCTAGTACAGATACGCAGTATTTT.

To note about this clonotype: Relative to the germline gene, one junction end is altered; a read error may explain this. The chain joins TRBV12-3 or TRBV12-4 to TRBJ2-3; unclear D gene. The CDR3 contains 13 residues. CDR3 region: CAGSLGGTDTQYF. The CDR3 DNA follows: TGTGCCGGCAGTTTGGGCGGAACAGATACGCAGTATTTT.